One and the same sample provided the 25 T cell receptor beta chains below, sequenced in a study of blood T cell repertoires in COVID-19. Data came from immunoSEQ multiplex PCR; TCRdb stores just in-frame clones and leaves some out. The data hold around 150,000 clones, with roughly 84% observed a single time. Sequencing was done on a sample of peripheral blood. These receptors came from a man aged 30 to 39 with COVID-19, enrolled during active disease.

This chain joins TRBV29-1 and TRBJ2-3, with 8 positions matching TRBD1. With V trimmed by 4 bases and J by 9 bases, 9 bases remained unmatched. The CDR3 runs to 13 residues. The germline gives CDR1 SQVTM, CDR2 ANQGSEA. CDR3 residues: CSVAPDRALTQYF. For the CDR3, the DNA is TGCAGCGTTGCGCCGGACAGGGCGTTAACGCAGTATTTT.

V gene TRBV20-1 combines with J gene TRBJ1-1; 7 bases line up with TRBD1. Germline V gene lookup returns CDR1 DFQATT and CDR2 SNEGSKA (reference sequence). There are 11 residues in the CDR3. The CDR3, as DNA: TGCGGGACCGGGACAGACACTGAAGCTTTCTTT. It encodes CGTGTDTEAFF.

The chain joins TRBV4-1 to TRBJ2-1; a possible D gene is TRBD1 (5 bases). Germline values: CDR1 MGHRA, CDR2 YSYEKL. The V gene lost 0 bases and the J gene lost 12 bases, with 15 bases spanning the gap. The length of the CDR3 is 14 residues. The CDR3 DNA reads TGCGCCAGCAGCCAAGAAGGGGAACGACCCGTGCAGTTCTTC. Residues: CASSQEGERPVQFF.

This clone appeared once. This same CDR3 is encoded by further DNA sequences in the sample. CDR3 bases: TGTGCCAGTAGTATAGTCGGGCTAGCGGGGAAAGAGACCCAGTACTTC. It codes for CASSIVGLAGKETQYF. The chain has TRBV19 and TRBJ2-5; TRBD2 aligns across 9 bases. J lost 3 bases, V lost 1 base, and 6 bases had no gene match. Germline lookup yields CDR1 LNHDA and CDR2 SQIVND (reference sequence). There are 16 residues in the CDR3.

This chain connects TRBV28 to TRBJ2-3; TRBD2 aligns across 7 bases. The CDR3 totals 19 residues. Unmatched junction bases numbered 19, after V lost 5 bases and J lost 2 bases. The germline CDR1 and CDR2 sequences are MDHEN and SYDVKM. CDR3 DNA: TGTGCCAGCAGTACCCGGGTTAGCGGGTATAATTTTCCCACAGATACGCAGTATTTT. Translation gives CASSTRVSGYNFPTDTQYF.

The count of this clone is one. The J gene is TRBJ1-1, the V gene TRBV28; D is possibly TRBD1 (5 bases). CDR3 size: 13 residues. V was clipped by 7 bases and J by 5 bases, with 14 bases between them. CDR1 is MDHEN, CDR2 SYDVKM, per germline. DNA for the CDR3: TGTGCCAGCAACGTGGGGGGTCGAACTGAAGCTTTCTTT. Translating it yields CASNVGGRTEAFF.

The chain has TRBV27 and TRBJ2-1; the match to TRBD2 covers 7 bases. The V gene's germline CDR1 is MNHEY and CDR2 SMNVEV (reference sequence). This CDR3 contains 15 residues. After removal of 3 bases from V and 7 bases from J, the junction contained 9 bases not matched to a gene. The CDR3 region is CASSFLLRGDNEQFF. The CDR3 nucleotides are TGTGCCAGCAGTTTCCTGCTCCGGGGGGATAATGAGCAGTTCTTC.

The chain is built from TRBV2 and TRBJ2-3; 8 bases match TRBD2. Germline V gene lookup returns CDR1 SNHLY and CDR2 FYNNEI. CDR3 length: 15 residues. J lost 6 bases, V lost 4 bases, and 9 bases had no gene match. Here the CDR3 reads CASSGPSGSYDTQYF. Here the CDR3 DNA reads TGTGCCAGCAGTGGACCCAGCGGGAGTTACGATACGCAGTATTTT. Full variable domain (remainder filled in from reference TRBV2 and TRBJ2-3): EPEVTQTPSHQVTQMGQEVILRCVPISNHLYFYWYRQILGQKVEFLVSFYNNEISEKSEIFDDQFSVERPDGSNFTLKIRSTKLEDSAMYFCASSGPSGSYDTQYFGPGTRLTVL.

The chain combines TRBV5-4 with TRBJ1-1, with D possibly matching TRBD1 (5 bases). The CDR3 runs 15 residues. CDR1 and CDR2 (germline): SGHNT, YYREEE (reference sequence). Trimming took off 0 bases at V and 1 base at J, with 10 bases between the two ends. The CDR3 here is CASSLGGRSNTEAFF. CDR3 DNA: TGTGCCAGCAGCTTGGGGGGCAGATCGAACACTGAAGCTTTCTTT.

This clone was counted many times. V is TRBV6-4 and J is TRBJ2-3; TRBD2 agrees at 8 bases. The CDR3 contains 14 residues. V lost 5 bases, J lost 1 base, and 2 bases stayed unmatched. From germline, CDR1 is MRHNA and CDR2 SNTAGT. Here the CDR3 DNA reads TGTGCCAGCAGTCGAGCGGGAGGCACAGATACGCAGTATTTT. Residues: CASSRAGGTDTQYF.

V usage is TRBV28 and J usage is TRBJ1-2; the D is unclear. V was pared by 3 bases and J by 3 bases, with 8 bases between. This CDR3 comprises 13 residues. Germline V CDR1 and CDR2: MDHEN, SYDVKM. The CDR3: CASSLGQYYGYTF. The CDR3 DNA reads as TGTGCCAGCAGTTTGGGCCAGTACTATGGCTACACCTTC.

The CDR3 DNA sequence: TGTGCCAGCAGCTTCAGGGGTACGGAGACCCAGTACTTC. This translates into CASSFRGTETQYF. The V gene is TRBV7-9, the J gene TRBJ2-5, with D maybe TRBD1 (6 bases). CDR3 length equals 13 residues. V lost 3 bases and J 5 bases, leaving 10 bases between the germline ends. Germline V lookup: CDR1 SEHNR, CDR2 FQNEAQ (reference sequence).

The genes are TRBV29-1 and TRBJ2-6, with TRBD2 identical over 9 bases. The CDR3 runs 17 residues. V shed 3 bases, J shed 4 bases, and the junction held 10 bases outside the gene matches. Germline CDR1 is SQVTM and CDR2 is ANQGSEA. The CDR3 coding sequence is TGCAGCGTTGAGGCTAGCGGGACTTTTTCCGGGGCCAACGTCCTGACTTTC. Amino acid sequence: CSVEASGTFSGANVLTF.

This clone showed up just a few times. The chain combines TRBV12-3 or TRBV12-4 with TRBJ2-3; no reliable D call. Trimming took off 5 bases at V and 5 bases at J, with 5 bases between the two ends. The CDR3 has 11 residues. CDR3 bases: TGTGCCAGCAGTCGGTTAGATACGCAGTATTTT. This translates into CASSRLDTQYF.

The rearrangement joins TRBV7-8 to TRBJ2-3; weak D call: TRBD2 (5 bases). The V gene lost 0 bases and the J gene lost 1 base, with 11 bases spanning the gap. Germline lookup yields CDR1 SGHVS and CDR2 FQNEAQ. The CDR3 contains 16 residues. The CDR3 nucleotides are TGTGCCAGCAGCTTAGCAGCGGCTACCGGCACAGATACGCAGTATTTT. As protein: CASSLAAATGTDTQYF.

The rearrangement joins TRBV4-2 to TRBJ1-3; D call uncertain. V was trimmed by 1 base and J by 0 bases, leaving 7 bases between them. Looked up from germline, CDR1 is LGHNA and CDR2 is YNFKEQ. The CDR3 extends over 15 amino acids. The CDR3 DNA sequence: TGTGCCAGCAGCCAAGGGCAGGCCTCTGGAAACACCATATATTTT. Protein sequence: CASSQGQASGNTIYF.

The chain joins TRBV30 to TRBJ2-5; possibly TRBD2 for D (7 bases). The germline gives CDR1 GTSNPN, CDR2 SVGIG (reference sequence). Trimming stripped 2 bases from V and 5 bases from J, with 12 bases between. The CDR3 runs to 13 residues. CDR3 DNA sequence: TGTGCCTGGAGTAAGGGGGGGTCCGAGACCCAGTACTTC. This translates into CAWSKGGSETQYF.

The V and J genes are TRBV4-1 and TRBJ2-3; 9 positions match TRBD2. The germline V gene has CDR1 MGHRA and CDR2 YSYEKL. This CDR3 has 15 residues. Trimming removed 8 bases from V and 5 bases from J; junction bases left unmatched: 11. The DNA for the CDR3 is TGCGCCAGCGGGGGCCCTAGCGGGACATTAGATACGCAGTATTTT. This encodes CASGGPSGTLDTQYF.

This clone was counted between two and nine times. This chain uses TRBV5-6 with TRBJ1-6, with 8 positions matching TRBD1. With 4 bases clipped from V and 3 bases from J, the junction kept 6 bases outside the gene matches. The CDR3 is 16 amino acids. Germline assignment: CDR1 SGHDT and CDR2 YYEEEE. The CDR3 protein is CASSIDRGSYNSPLHF. CDR3 in DNA: TGTGCCAGCAGCATTGACAGGGGCAGCTATAATTCACCCCTCCACTTT.

The rearrangement uses TRBV19 and TRBJ1-2, with D uncertain. V was shortened by 4 bases and J by 1 base, with 7 bases between the two germline ends. This CDR3 has 13 residues. CDR1 is LNHDA, CDR2 SQIVND, per germline (reference sequence). This CDR3 is CASSTVVNYGYTF. CDR3 sequence (DNA): TGTGCCAGTAGTACCGTTGTTAACTATGGCTACACCTTC.

This chain links TRBV2 with TRBJ1-5; the D gene is possibly TRBD1 (5 bases). With 7 bases removed from V and 6 bases from J, the gap between germline ends came to 10 bases. Germline-derived CDR1 and CDR2 are SNHLY and FYNNEI. This CDR3 spans 12 amino acids. The CDR3 here is CASTGEGQPQHF. CDR3 DNA sequence: TGTGCCAGCACGGGGGAGGGTCAGCCCCAGCATTTT.

The genes are TRBV19 and TRBJ2-7; 10 bases map to TRBD1. Trimming cost V 5 bases and J 6 bases; bases outside gene matches: 7. The germline V gene encodes CDR1 LNHDA and CDR2 SQIVND (reference sequence). The CDR3 is 14 residues long. CDR3 nucleotide sequence: TGTGCCAGTAGTGGACAGGGGGGGTACGGCGAGCAGTACTTC. Amino acids: CASSGQGGYGEQYF. Supplemented by reference TRBV19 and TRBJ2-7, the full variable domain reads DGGITQSPKYLFRKEGQNVTLSCEQNLNHDAMYWYRQDPGQGLRLIYYSQIVNDFQKGDIAEGYSVSREKKESFPLTVTSAQKNPTAFYLCASSGQGGYGEQYFGPGTRLTVT.

V and J are TRBV7-9 and TRBJ2-2, with 10 bases identical to TRBD2. The CDR3 totals 15 residues. J lost 4 bases, V lost 2 bases, and 1 base had no gene match. The V gene's germline CDR1 is SEHNR and CDR2 FQNEAQ (reference sequence). The CDR3, as DNA: TGTGCCAGCAGCTTACTAGCGGGAGCCACCGGGGAGCTGTTTTTT. Its translation: CASSLLAGATGELFF.

The V and J genes are TRBV15 and TRBJ2-7, with 9 bases lining up with TRBD1. Trimming at V came to 1 base and at J to 5 bases, leaving 6 bases not matched to a gene. The CDR3 is 15 residues long. Germline V lookup: CDR1 LNHNV, CDR2 YYDKDF (reference sequence). The CDR3 DNA is TGTGCCACCAGCAGAGCGAGGACAGGGGCGGACGAGCAGTACTTC. It specifies CATSRARTGADEQYF.

This clone appeared a single time. The chain couples TRBV6-5 to TRBJ1-1; 7 nucleotides match TRBD1. After removal of 6 bases from V and 10 bases from J, the junction contained 8 bases not matched to a gene. Looked up from germline, CDR1 is MNHEY and CDR2 is SVGAGI. This CDR3 region has 12 residues. CDR3 loop: CASSSIQGRAFF. The CDR3 bases are TGTGCCAGCAGCTCGATACAGGGGAGAGCTTTCTTT.